The source of this TCR beta chain is a study of cytomegalovirus exposure and HLA in healthy donors. In the study overall: Prior work identified some 120 million unique TCR beta sequences in roughly 180 million T cells. Broader study findings: Most CMV-associated TCR beta chains were later found to appear HLA-restricted.

This clone has only one observation. The antigen remains unidentified. A multiplex PCR was run with 60 Vbeta primers and 13 Jbeta primers. Produced via immunoSEQ multiplex PCR; TCRdb's table is partial and in-frame only. Of around 99,000 clones listed, approximately 70% are singletons. CDR3 size: 15 residues. Germline values: CDR1 ENHRY, CDR2 SYGVKD. Losses at the gene ends were 10 bases for V and 2 bases for J; bases not matched to a gene: 11. The chain combines TRBV10-3 with TRBJ2-3; 8 nucleotides agree with TRBD2. What was sequenced was PBMCs. The source of this sequence is a man in his forties or fifties in good health and CMV-seronegative. The CDR3 sequence: CATLTRGGPTDTQYF. In DNA, the CDR3 is TGTGCCACCCTAACCCGGGGGGGCCCCACAGATACGCAGTATTTT.